These T cell receptor beta chains were read from a single sample in a study of blood T cell repertoires in COVID-19. Libraries were prepared by immunoSEQ multiplex PCR; TCRdb keeps only in-frame clonotypes and omits some of them. The sample contains a few hundred thousand clones, nearly 90% of which appear only once. The sequenced material came from peripheral blood. The receptors were sampled from a man aged 45-60 years with COVID-19, enrolled during active disease. The CDR3 runs from the conserved cysteine through the conserved F or W. Each record gives: V gene, J gene, clone size, D gene, CDR3 DNA, CDR3 protein. D genes are given only for firm matches. Not all rows give a size; the values are once, few, many and, for expanded clones, a class.

TRBV29-1	TRBJ2-3	NA	NA	TGCAGCGTTGAGTTGGGTAGCGGCACAGATACGCAGTATTTT	CSVELGSGTDTQYF
TRBV3-1/TRBV3-2	TRBJ2-5	NA	NA	TGTGCCAGCAGCCAAGATACAGCTCAAGAGACCCAGTACTTC	CASSQDTAQETQYF
TRBV12-5	TRBJ2-3	NA	TRBD2	TGTGCTAGTGGTTTGGGACTAGCGGATACGCAGTATTTT	CASGLGLADTQYF
TRBV6-2/TRBV6-3	TRBJ2-5	NA	NA	TGTGCCAGCAGCAAACGCCGGGGTTCGGCAGAGACCCAGTACTTC	CASSKRRGSAETQYF
TRBV2	TRBJ2-2	NA	NA	TGTGCCAGCAGTTTCCTGGGGGGTACCGGGGAGCTGTTTTTT	CASSFLGGTGELFF
TRBV10-1	TRBJ2-3	NA	TRBD1	TGCGCCAGCAGAGGGACAGGGTTTCCTTACACAGATACGCAGTATTTT	CASRGTGFPYTDTQYF
TRBV3-1/TRBV3-2	TRBJ1-5	NA	NA	TGTGCCAGCAGCCCTCGCGGGGAGGGAGTAAAGCCCCAGCATTTT	CASSPRGEGVKPQHF
TRBV11-2	TRBJ2-5	once	TRBD1	TGTGCCAGCAGCATACAGGGGCTGTCGGAGACCCAGTACTTC	CASSIQGLSETQYF
TRBV6-5	TRBJ1-2	NA	NA	TGTGCCAGCAGTTACTCGATGGGCATCTATGGCTACACCTTC	CASSYSMGIYGYTF
TRBV6-5	TRBJ2-5	NA	TRBD2	TGTGCCAGCAGTAGACTAGCGGAAGAGACCCAGTACTTC	CASSRLAEETQYF
TRBV20-1	TRBJ2-7	NA	NA	TGCAGTGCTAGTTGGGACAACGAACCCTACGAGCAGTACTTC	CSASWDNEPYEQYF
TRBV7-6	TRBJ2-3	NA	TRBD1	TGTGCCAGCAGCAAACGGACAGGGTTGGGGACAGATACGCAGTATTTT	CASSKRTGLGTDTQYF
TRBV30	TRBJ2-3	NA	TRBD2	TGTGCCGCCCGGGCTAGCGGGAGGGCCGGGGCAGATACGCAGTATTTT	CAARASGRAGADTQYF
TRBV14	TRBJ2-7	NA	NA	TGTGCCAGCAGCCAAGCGGGGGCCTACGAGCAGTACTTC	CASSQAGAYEQYF
TRBV27	TRBJ2-5	NA	TRBD2	TGTGCCAGCAGTTCTCCCCAGCGGCTCCCCGGGACTAGCGGGAGGCAAGGCCAAGAGACCCAGTACTTC	CASSSPQRLPGTSGRQGQETQYF
TRBV27	TRBJ2-3	NA	TRBD2	TGTGCCAGCAGCCCCAGTAGCGGGAGGTTGGTGGATACGCAGTATTTT	CASSPSSGRLVDTQYF
TRBV5-6	TRBJ1-1	once	NA	TGTGCCAGCAGCATATTGGACAGAACAAACACTGAAGCTTTCTTT	CASSILDRTNTEAFF
TRBV6-1	TRBJ2-1	NA	TRBD2	TGTGCCAGCAGTGCACCCCGACTAGCGGGATACAATGAGCAGTTCTTC	CASSAPRLAGYNEQFF
TRBV13	TRBJ2-2	NA	TRBD2	TGTGCCAGCAGCTTGGGGACTAGCGGGAGGTACGGGGAGCTGTTTTTT	CASSLGTSGRYGELFF
TRBV5-1	TRBJ2-2	NA	NA	TGCGCCAGCAGTGTGCAGGGCGACACCGGGGAGCTGTTTTTT	CASSVQGDTGELFF
TRBV5-1	TRBJ1-1	NA	NA	TGCGCCAGCAGCTTAAATGCCGGGGAGAACACTGAAGCTTTCTTT	CASSLNAGENTEAFF
TRBV7-9	TRBJ2-2	NA	TRBD2	TGTGCCAGCAGCTGGGGGGATCTAGCGGCCGGGGAGCTGTTTTTT	CASSWGDLAAGELFF